This record looks at one T cell receptor beta chain sequence and its context. This clone showed up just a few times. No cognate antigen has been identified for it. No base quality information exists; no much larger clone differs at one position. These data are taken from a study of blood T cell repertoires in COVID-19 (dated by TCRdb to between 2020 and 2021). Notes on the research overall: Samples from collaborators originated in the United States, Italy and Spain and spanned both the acute and convalescent phases of COVID-19. The material from the prospective study consisted of cDNA or gDNA derived from T cells, B-cell-depleted T cells, or PBMCs. The dataset comprised deeply sampled blood TCRbeta repertoires from subjects exposed to, actively infected with, or recovered from COVID-19. The repertoires were released in a freely available public database meant as a resource for research on the immune response to SARS-CoV-2. The samples were drawn from two sources: the first 160 participants of the ongoing ImmuneRACE study, and 1,254 subjects contributed by 6 global collaborators. A de-identified subject ID, COVID-19 status, age in years and sex were almost always included in the sample metadata. HLA class I and class II types, where available, came from metadata supplied by the sample provider rather than from assay-based typing. Broad study findings and their caveats: The quantity of clinical and demographic metadata differed by source and by participant and was supplied without curation.

The immunoSEQ Assay, a bias-controlled multiplex PCR, was used to amplify TCRbeta CDR3 regions from genomic DNA. As for the original processing: Within the assay, amplification of reference gene primers was used to estimate how many nucleated cells each sample contained. To quantify the absolute abundance of each unique TCRbeta CDR3 rearrangement, sequence reads were collapsed and filtered. For each sample, productive Simpson clonality was calculated as the square root of Simpson's diversity index across productive rearrangements. TCRdb's version of the immuneACCESS table is confined to in-frame rearrangements and falls short of the full clone set. An unresolved V gene accounts for under half of the shortfall where checked; the remainder is of unknown origin. V and J calls and clone size come straight from that table; D and trimming were deduced from the DNA. The sample table contains 40,000 to 55,000 clones; only one count was recorded for approximately 80% of them. Clones ranked in the top ten supply around 20% of the sample.

Whole blood was collected in K2EDTA tubes by collaborating institutions according to the institutions' own protocols. For TCRbeta analysis, collaborators shipped samples as frozen whole blood, isolated PBMCs, or DNA extracted from either of those sample types. The CDR3 goes from the cysteine to the phenylalanine over 13 residues. Kept here is only the CDR3 DNA, which spans 39 bases and is read in frame from base 1. CDR1 and CDR2 are read off the germline V gene as SGHAT and FQNNGV. The germline ends are 10 bases apart after V is trimmed by 8 bases and J by 0 bases. Material for sequencing was peripheral blood. The chain couples TRBV11-2 to TRBJ1-1; the D gene assignment is ambiguous. This clonotype was sampled from a man in his 70s with acute or convalescent COVID-19. In nucleotides, the sequence is TGTGCCAGCGCTAAATTTATGAACACTGAAGCTTTCTTT. Its amino acids are CASAKFMNTEAFF.